A selection of T cell receptor beta chains follows, all from one sample in a study of shared clonotypes between healthy human individuals. Method: immunoSEQ multiplex PCR; TCRdb's copy keeps in-frame clones and lacks some. Of about 490,000 clones listed, 76% were seen once; the top ten hold 10% to 15%. The sample taken for sequencing was PBMCs. All receptors derive from a woman between 40 and 55 years old in good health. Some clones in this sample may be carry-over from other donors' samples. Both conserved end residues are part of each CDR3. The order of the fields is clone size, V gene, D gene, J gene, CDR3 protein, CDR3 DNA. D genes are given only for firm matches. A row's size may be missing; if present it is once, few, many or a size class.

>-|TRBV18|-|TRBJ2-5
CASSPLGRGTQYF
TGTGCCAGCTCACCCCTAGGGCGTGGGACCCAGTACTTC
>-|TRBV6-5|-|TRBJ2-2
CASSYGPNTGELFF
TGTGCCAGCAGTTACGGTCCGAACACCGGGGAGCTGTTTTTT
>few|TRBV15|TRBD2|TRBJ2-7
CATSRDRPSGGDEQYF
TGTGCCACCAGCAGAGATCGGCCTAGCGGAGGCGACGAGCAGTACTTC
>-|TRBV28|TRBD1|TRBJ2-3
CTSSSGQGVDTQYF
TGTACCAGCAGTTCTGGACAGGGGGTAGATACGCAGTATTTT
>once|TRBV13|TRBD1|TRBJ1-1
CASSLYRGDTEAFF
TGTGCCAGCAGCTTATACAGGGGTGACACTGAAGCTTTCTTT
>once|TRBV11-2|-|TRBJ1-4
CASSLVGGATNEKLFF
TGTGCCAGCAGCTTAGTCGGAGGGGCAACTAATGAAAAACTGTTTTTT
>-|TRBV5-1|TRBD2|TRBJ2-1
CASSLGRPGLGLGEQFF
TGCGCCAGCAGCTTAGGCAGGCCGGGACTAGGGCTCGGTGAGCAGTTCTTC
>-|TRBV29-1|TRBD2|TRBJ2-7
CSVDPSGSKYEQYF
TGCAGCGTTGATCCTAGCGGGAGTAAGTACGAGCAGTACTTC
>-|TRBV30|-|TRBJ1-6
CAWTVQGIGTPLHF
TGTGCCTGGACTGTACAGGGCATAGGAACACCCCTCCACTTT
>-|TRBV2|-|TRBJ2-1
CASTRDNEQFF
TGTGCCAGCACGAGGGACAATGAGCAGTTCTTC
>-|TRBV2|-|TRBJ2-1
CASRGRADEQFF
TGTGCCAGCAGGGGAAGGGCGGATGAGCAGTTCTTC
>-|TRBV28|TRBD2|TRBJ2-7
CASSPPGLAVHSYEQYF
TGTGCCAGCAGTCCTCCGGGACTAGCGGTCCATTCCTACGAGCAGTACTTC
>-|TRBV28|-|TRBJ2-7
CASSFSLYEQYF
TGTGCCAGCAGTTTTTCCCTATACGAGCAGTACTTC
>-|TRBV28|TRBD2|TRBJ2-1
CASSPGLAELNEQFF
TGTGCCAGCAGTCCGGGACTAGCGGAACTCAATGAGCAGTTCTTC
>-|TRBV10-2|-|TRBJ2-7
CASLGSSYEQYF
TGCGCCAGCTTGGGCAGCTCCTACGAGCAGTACTTC
>-|TRBV18|TRBD2|TRBJ2-3
CASSPGLGGADTQYF
TGTGCCAGCTCACCCGGACTAGGAGGGGCAGATACGCAGTATTTT
>-|TRBV7-9|-|TRBJ2-1
CASSFSRPNYNEQFF
TGTGCCAGCAGCTTTTCGAGGCCAAACTACAATGAGCAGTTCTTC
>-|TRBV4-1|-|TRBJ2-3
CASSQIGRGTDTQYF
TGCGCCAGCAGCCAAATTGGGCGCGGCACAGATACGCAGTATTTT
>-|TRBV13|-|TRBJ2-7
CASSFSGTATKSYEQYF
TGTGCCAGCAGCTTCTCCGGGACCGCTACCAAGTCCTACGAGCAGTACTTC
>many|TRBV7-2|-|TRBJ2-3
CASSWERTFTDTQYF
TGTGCCAGCAGCTGGGAACGGACCTTCACAGATACGCAGTATTTT
>-|TRBV7-2|TRBD2|TRBJ2-1
CASSLLGTSGMREQFF
TGTGCCAGCAGCTTACTCGGGACTAGCGGGATGCGCGAGCAGTTCTTC
>-|TRBV28|-|TRBJ1-2
CASMAPGTIYGYTF
TGTGCCAGCATGGCCCCCGGCACGATCTATGGCTACACCTTC
>-|TRBV7-3|-|TRBJ2-2
CASSISQGTGELFF
TGTGCCAGCAGCATTTCCCAGGGAACCGGGGAGCTGTTTTTT
>-|TRBV7-9|TRBD2|TRBJ2-7
CASSQGLAGGEQYF
TGTGCCAGCAGCCAAGGGCTAGCGGGAGGCGAGCAGTACTTC
>few|TRBV18|-|TRBJ1-4
CASSPALGGNEKLFF
TGTGCCAGCTCACCGGCCCTAGGCGGTAATGAAAAACTGTTTTTT
>-|TRBV7-8|TRBD1|TRBJ1-1
CASTPTGLITEAFF
TGTGCCAGCACTCCGACAGGGCTGATCACTGAAGCTTTCTTT
>-|TRBV7-8|-|TRBJ2-7
CASSVDREYPYEQYF
TGTGCCAGCAGCGTGGATCGGGAGTACCCCTACGAGCAGTACTTC
>-|TRBV5-1|TRBD1|TRBJ2-5
CASSPGTGGRMETQYF
TGCGCCAGCAGCCCCGGGACAGGGGGCAGGATGGAGACCCAGTACTTC
>-|TRBV18|TRBD2|TRBJ2-7
CASSPGGTEQYF
TGTGCCAGCTCCCCCGGGGGGACCGAGCAGTACTTC
>-|TRBV7-3|-|TRBJ2-2
CASSRILGGELFF
TGTGCCAGCAGCCGGATACTAGGGGGGGAGCTGTTTTTT
>few|TRBV5-1|-|TRBJ2-3
CASGPLRGSGTDTQYF
TGCGCCAGCGGTCCATTACGGGGGTCCGGCACAGATACGCAGTATTTT